This T cell receptor beta chain was found in a study of blood T cell repertoires in COVID-19. Study-level background: From the United States, Italy and Spain came samples of acute and convalescent COVID-19.

Profiling relied on immunoSEQ multiplex PCR, and the TCRdb table lists in-frame clones only, not all of them. The table records 220,000 or so clones, 84% of them present only once. The germline gives CDR1 SGHKS, CDR2 YYEKEE (reference sequence). The V end was cut by 0 bases, the J end by 3 bases, with 10 bases between. There are 15 residues in the CDR3. This chain uses TRBV5-5 with TRBJ1-5; a possible D gene is TRBD1 (6 bases). The TCR originated in a woman in her thirties or forties who had recovered from COVID-19. Material: PBMCs or T cells enriched from blood (not recorded which). CDR3 residues: CASSLAGGLNQPQHF. DNA for the CDR3: TGTGCCAGCAGCTTGGCGGGGGGCCTCAATCAGCCCCAGCATTTT.